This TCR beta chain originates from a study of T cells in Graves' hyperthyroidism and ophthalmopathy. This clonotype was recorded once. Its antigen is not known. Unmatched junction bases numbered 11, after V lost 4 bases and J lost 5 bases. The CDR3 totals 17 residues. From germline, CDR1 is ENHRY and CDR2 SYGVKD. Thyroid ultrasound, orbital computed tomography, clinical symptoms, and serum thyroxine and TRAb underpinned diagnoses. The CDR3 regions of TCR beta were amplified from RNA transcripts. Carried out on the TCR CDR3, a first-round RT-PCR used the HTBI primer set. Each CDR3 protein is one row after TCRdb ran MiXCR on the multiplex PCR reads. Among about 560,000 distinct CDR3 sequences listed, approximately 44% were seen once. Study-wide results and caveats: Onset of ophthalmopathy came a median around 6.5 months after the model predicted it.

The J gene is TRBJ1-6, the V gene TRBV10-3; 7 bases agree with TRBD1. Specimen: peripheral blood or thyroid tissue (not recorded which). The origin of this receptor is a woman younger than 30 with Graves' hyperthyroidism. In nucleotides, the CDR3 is TGTGCCATCAGTGGATCACCGGGACAGCCTAATAATTCACCCCTCCACTTT. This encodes CAISGSPGQPNNSPLHF.